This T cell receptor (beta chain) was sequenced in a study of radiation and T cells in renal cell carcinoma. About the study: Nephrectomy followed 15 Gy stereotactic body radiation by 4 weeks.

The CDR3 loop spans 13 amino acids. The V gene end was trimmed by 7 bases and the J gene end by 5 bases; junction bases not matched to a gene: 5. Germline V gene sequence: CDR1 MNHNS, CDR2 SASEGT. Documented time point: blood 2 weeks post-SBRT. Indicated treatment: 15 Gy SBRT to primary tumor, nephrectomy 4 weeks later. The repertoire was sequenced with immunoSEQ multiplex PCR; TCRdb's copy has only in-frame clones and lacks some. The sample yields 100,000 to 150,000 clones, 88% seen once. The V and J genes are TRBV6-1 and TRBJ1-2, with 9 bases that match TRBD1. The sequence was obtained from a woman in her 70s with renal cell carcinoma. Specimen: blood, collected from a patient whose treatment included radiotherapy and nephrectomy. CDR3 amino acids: CASTDRGRYGYTF. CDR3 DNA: TGTGCCAGCACTGACAGGGGGAGGTATGGCTACACCTTC.